Below, 30 T cell receptor beta chains from the same sample are listed, as sequenced in a study of blood T cells in healthy people across ages (dated by TCRdb to the mid-2010s). The library relied on 5' RACE. The sequencing machine was an Illumina HiSeq 2500. The second PCR ran for about 6 to 12 cycles and used a J-beta primer mix along with a sample-barcoded 5' primer. Using fastp at Q25 and MiXCR, TCRdb reprocessed the public reads and kept productive beta chains. All rows with the same CDR3 protein become a single entry with the most common DNA and genes. The sample contains about a million distinct CDR3 sequences, under 40% of them found a single time. Together, the top ten hold about 12% of the sample. The specimen was blood. Every receptor here comes from a man between 18 and 29 years old in good health.

The chain uses TRBV4-3 and TRBJ2-3; TRBD2 is a possible D gene (5 bases). The CDR3 contains 16 residues. The germline V and J ends were trimmed by 0 bases and 2 bases, with 12 bases remaining between them. The germline V gene has CDR1 LGHNA and CDR2 YSLEER. CDR3 amino acids: CASSQDGGADTDTQYF. The CDR3 DNA follows: TGCGCCAGCAGCCAAGACGGTGGAGCGGACACAGATACGCAGTATTTT.

The V gene is TRBV9, the J gene TRBJ1-1, with TRBD1 as a possible D gene (5 bases). From germline, CDR1 is SGDLS and CDR2 YYNGEE. The CDR3 runs 15 residues. The V end was cut by 7 bases, the J end by 0 bases, with 16 bases between. As DNA, the CDR3 is TGTGCCAGCCGGCGGGGGGACGGAATGAACACTGAAGCTTTCTTT. Its translation: CASRRGDGMNTEAFF.

The rearrangement links TRBV19 to TRBJ2-2; TRBD1 agrees at 7 bases. Trimming at V came to 10 bases and at J to 6 bases, leaving 5 bases not matched to a gene. Germline assignment: CDR1 LNHDA and CDR2 SQIVND (reference sequence). This CDR3 spans 12 amino acids. The chain's CDR3 is CATATGSGELFF. The CDR3 region has the DNA TGTGCCACCGCGACAGGGTCCGGGGAGCTGTTTTTT.

The chain is built from TRBV7-8 and TRBJ2-3; no definite D call. V gave up 8 bases and J gave up 5 bases, with 17 bases separating them. CDR1 and CDR2 from the germline V gene are SGHVS and FQNEAQ. The length of the CDR3 is 14 residues. The CDR3 nucleotides are TGTGCCAGCGCCCTGGGCGGTGTGGGAGATACGCAGTATTTT. Translated, it gives CASALGGVGDTQYF.

The chain is built from TRBV4-3 and TRBJ2-7; 10 bases map to TRBD2. The V gene end was trimmed by 0 bases and the J gene end by 3 bases; junction bases not matched to a gene: 11. Germline V CDR1 and CDR2: LGHNA, YSLEER. The CDR3 is 18 residues long. This chain's CDR3 is CASSQDQPSGGFHYEQYF. CDR3 nucleotide sequence: TGCGCCAGCAGCCAAGATCAGCCTAGCGGGGGCTTCCACTACGAGCAGTACTTC.

The chain links TRBV20-1 to TRBJ1-6, with TRBD1 matching 8 bases. Germline loops: CDR1 DFQATT, CDR2 SNEGSKA (reference sequence). The CDR3 sequence is 16 residues long. The junction had 7 bases not matched to a gene; V was cut back by 4 bases and J by 2 bases. In nucleotides, the CDR3 is TGCAGTGCTACCGGACAGGGTGGCCCCTATAATTCACCCCTCCACTTT. Its translation: CSATGQGGPYNSPLHF.

V and J are TRBV7-2 and TRBJ2-2, with 11 bases lining up with TRBD2. V lost 7 bases to trimming and J lost 0 bases; unmatched junction nucleotides: 10. The CDR3 is 18 residues long. In germline, CDR1 is SGHTA, CDR2 FQGNSA. CDR3 loop: CASIPRTSGSSNTGELFF. The CDR3 DNA sequence: TGTGCCAGCATCCCCCGGACTAGCGGGTCCTCGAACACCGGGGAGCTGTTTTTT.

This clonotype was counted between two and nine times. This rearrangement joins TRBV10-3 to TRBJ1-1, with 7 bases matching TRBD1. CDR3 length: 15 amino acids. The germline gives CDR1 ENHRY, CDR2 SYGVKD. V lost 0 bases to trimming and J lost 5 bases; unmatched junction nucleotides: 6. CDR3 loop: CAISESEGAKTEAFF. The CDR3 bases are TGTGCCATCAGTGAGTCAGAGGGGGCTAAAACTGAAGCTTTCTTT.

In its sample, this clonotype was seen a few times. The chain is built from TRBV6-6 and TRBJ2-5, with unresolved D. Germline CDR1 and CDR2: MNHNY and SVGAGI (reference sequence). The V gene lost 0 bases and the J gene lost 8 bases, with 4 bases spanning the gap. This CDR3 has 11 residues. For the CDR3, the DNA is TGTGCCAGCAGTTACTCGAAAACCCAGTACTTC. This encodes CASSYSKTQYF.

There are a few counts of this clonotype. This chain connects TRBV28 to TRBJ1-1; D ambiguous. V shed 7 bases and J shed 2 bases, with 17 bases lying between them. Germline CDR1 MDHEN, CDR2 SYDVKM. CDR3 length equals 15 residues. The CDR3 DNA follows: TGTGCCAGCAAAGGGCAGTCGTACGTAAACACTGAAGCTTTCTTT. It translates to CASKGQSYVNTEAFF.

This chain uses TRBV20-1 with TRBJ1-1; unclear D gene. V shed 2 bases and J shed 2 bases, with 12 bases lying between them. Germline-derived CDR1 and CDR2 are DFQATT and SNEGSKA (reference sequence). The CDR3 has 14 residues. In DNA form, the CDR3 reads TGCAGTGCTAGAAACCGGGTGCTTAACACTGAAGCTTTCTTT. Protein: CSARNRVLNTEAFF.

This chain uses TRBV20-1 with TRBJ1-2, with D perhaps TRBD1 (6 bases). The CDR3 contains 14 residues. Between the trimmed V and J ends, which lost 3 bases and 3 bases, there was a span of 14 bases. The germline CDR1 and CDR2 sequences are DFQATT and SNEGSKA (reference sequence). For the CDR3, the DNA is TGCAGTGCTAGTAGATTAGGGGGGGACTATGGCTACACCTTC. Protein product: CSASRLGGDYGYTF.

This chain connects TRBV20-1 to TRBJ2-5; D gene ambiguous. The CDR3 has 12 amino acids. Germline values: CDR1 DFQATT, CDR2 SNEGSKA (reference sequence). Trimming removed 1 base from V and 2 bases from J, with 5 bases in between. The CDR3 DNA sequence: TGCAGTGCTAGAGTACTACAAGAGACCCAGTACTTC. Translated: CSARVLQETQYF.

This clonotype was picked up a small number of times. The chain uses TRBV29-1 and TRBJ1-2; D unresolved. The CDR3 is 13 amino acids. V was pared by 3 bases and J by 2 bases, with 10 bases between. Germline V CDR1 and CDR2: SQVTM, ANQGSEA. CDR3 DNA sequence: TGCAGCGTTGATTCCCAAGGAAACTATGGCTACACCTTC. Translated: CSVDSQGNYGYTF.

The chain recombines TRBV4-3 with TRBJ2-2, with D perhaps TRBD2 (6 bases). This CDR3 region has 15 residues. The V end was cut by 1 base, the J end by 1 base, with 7 bases between. CDR1 and CDR2 from the germline V gene are LGHNA and YSLEER. The CDR3 nucleotides read TGCGCCAGCAGCCAAGTGGAGGGGAACACCGGGGAGCTGTTTTTT. Its translation: CASSQVEGNTGELFF.

J is TRBJ1-5 and V is TRBV24-1, with no clear D. V was shortened by 0 bases and J by 1 base, with 18 bases between the two germline ends. The CDR3 sequence is 19 residues long. The germline V gene encodes CDR1 KGHDR and CDR2 SFDVKD. The CDR3 nucleotides read TGTGCCACCAGTGATTTGGGCATACCGCCGCCCTTAAGCAATCAGCCCCAGCATTTT. Translation gives CATSDLGIPPPLSNQPQHF.

This chain joins TRBV10-3 and TRBJ1-4, with a tentative D call TRBD1 (6 bases). Trimming stripped 2 bases from V and 4 bases from J, with 11 bases between. This CDR3 spans 15 amino acids. Germline-derived CDR1 and CDR2 are ENHRY and SYGVKD. The CDR3 protein is CAISEAGGHNEKLFF. In DNA form, the CDR3 reads TGTGCCATCAGTGAGGCCGGGGGCCATAATGAAAAACTGTTTTTT.

This clonotype was found once. This chain connects TRBV12-3 or TRBV12-4 to TRBJ2-6, with TRBD1 as a possible D gene (6 bases). CDR3 size: 15 residues. Trimming shortened V by 6 bases and J by 4 bases, and 13 bases separated the two germline ends. The CDR3 nucleotides read TGTGCCAGCAGACCCACAGGGTCCGGGGCCAACGTCCTGACTTTC. Encoded protein: CASRPTGSGANVLTF.

This clonotype was seen a few times. The genes are TRBV5-1 and TRBJ1-5; 10 bases are shared with TRBD1. CDR1 is SGHRS, CDR2 YFSETQ, per germline. The CDR3 contains 14 residues. The junction had 0 bases not matched to a gene; V was cut back by 0 bases and J by 6 bases. The CDR3 loop reads CASSLGDRGQPQHF. The CDR3 DNA follows: TGCGCCAGCAGCTTGGGGGACAGGGGTCAGCCCCAGCATTTT.

The chain joins TRBV5-1 to TRBJ2-3; TRBD1 is a possible D gene (5 bases). The germline V and J ends were trimmed by 0 bases and 4 bases, with 12 bases remaining between them. CDR1 and CDR2 from the germline V gene are SGHRS and YFSETQ. The CDR3 has 15 amino acids. In nucleotides, the CDR3 is TGCGCCAGCAGCTTGGTGACAGCATGGTCAGATACGCAGTATTTT. As protein: CASSLVTAWSDTQYF.

This rearrangement joins TRBV12-3 or TRBV12-4 to TRBJ2-5, with 7 bases fitting TRBD2. V lost 6 bases and J lost 4; bases outside the gene matches: 17. The CDR3 is 17 amino acids. The CDR3, as DNA: TGTGCCAGCAGCCACGACAGTACCCGGGAGGTGAGAGAGACCCAGTACTTC. It codes for CASSHDSTREVRETQYF.

This rearrangement joins TRBV15 to TRBJ1-5, with D maybe TRBD1 (5 bases). V lost 0 bases to trimming and J lost 7 bases, with 13 bases between them. There are 15 residues in the CDR3. Germline V lookup: CDR1 LNHNV, CDR2 YYDKDF (reference sequence). The CDR3 bases are TGTGCCACCAGCAGAGAGGTAGGGGTGAGCCAGCCCCAGCATTTT. Translating gives CATSREVGVSQPQHF.

This clonotype was detected only a few times. V is TRBV10-3 and J is TRBJ2-4, with 7 bases aligning to TRBD2. Germline loops: CDR1 ENHRY, CDR2 SYGVKD. The CDR3 contains 17 residues. Trimming took 10 bases from V and 0 from J; bases not matched to a gene: 15. The CDR3 nucleotides read TGTGCCACCCAGGATTGGGGGGGAGACCTAGCCAAAAACATTCAGTACTTC. Translated, it gives CATQDWGGDLAKNIQYF.

This clonotype has just a few counts. The chain is built from TRBV9 and TRBJ2-1; 10 nucleotides align to TRBD1. Germline values: CDR1 SGDLS, CDR2 YYNGEE. This CDR3 is 13 amino acids long. V was clipped by 4 bases and J by 13 bases; unmatched bases: 8. The chain's CDR3 is CASSKDRGETQFF. DNA for the CDR3: TGTGCCAGCAGCAAGGACAGGGGGGAGACCCAGTTCTTC.

This clonotype was found a few times. The rearrangement joins TRBV5-1 to TRBJ2-6; D remains unclear. Trimming cost V 2 bases and J 0 bases, with 6 bases left between them. Germline V gene lookup returns CDR1 SGHRS and CDR2 YFSETQ. The CDR3 has 15 residues. The CDR3 DNA sequence: TGCGCCAGCAGCTTTCCAGGCTCTGGGGCCAACGTCCTGACTTTC. Its protein product is CASSFPGSGANVLTF.

The chain carries TRBV20-1 and TRBJ1-1; possible D gene TRBD1, 6 bases. The CDR3 contains 15 residues. V lost 0 bases and J 5 bases, leaving 16 bases between the germline ends. Germline V gene data show CDR1 as DFQATT and CDR2 as SNEGSKA (reference sequence). CDR3 loop: CSARDLEGGETEAFF. CDR3 nucleotide sequence: TGCAGTGCTAGAGATCTAGAGGGGGGGGAAACTGAAGCTTTCTTT.

The chain employs TRBV12-3 or TRBV12-4 and TRBJ2-5, with D unclear. The J call may be incorrect, as the DNA end agrees better with TRBJ2-1. This CDR3 is 14 amino acids long. The CDR3 DNA is TGTGCCAGCAGTTTACTGGGCGAAGAAGAGACCCAGTTCTTC. It translates to CASSLLGEEETQFF.

The V and J genes are TRBV28 and TRBJ2-4; D is possibly TRBD1 (6 bases). CDR3 size: 16 residues. In germline, CDR1 is MDHEN, CDR2 SYDVKM. V lost 6 bases to trimming and J lost 0 bases, with 15 bases between them. CDR3 residues: CASSRWGLLAKNIQYF. In DNA, the CDR3 is TGTGCCAGCAGCAGGTGGGGGCTATTAGCCAAAAACATTCAGTACTTC. The full variable domain, completed using reference TRBV28 and TRBJ2-4, is DVKVTQSSRYLVKRTGEKVFLECVQDMDHENMFWYRQDPGLGLRLIYFSYDVKMKEKGDIPEGYSVSREKKERFSLILESASTNQTSMYLCASSRWGLLAKNIQYFGAGTRLSVL.

This sequence joins TRBV6-2 or TRBV6-3 and TRBJ2-2; D not certain. Per the germline V gene, CDR1 is MNHEY and CDR2 is SVGEGT. CDR3 length: 11 residues. V dropped 2 bases and J dropped 12 bases, with 7 bases sitting between them. The CDR3 protein is CASSYAAKLFF. The CDR3 region has the DNA TGTGCCAGCAGTTACGCGGCGAAGCTGTTTTTT.

On this clonotype itself: A read error may explain this, as a much larger clone is one base away. The chain is built from TRBV12-3 or TRBV12-4 and TRBJ2-5, with 9 bases identical to TRBD2. The trim removed 7 bases at V and 11 bases at J, leaving 17 bases unmatched. The CDR3 contains 15 residues. This chain's CDR3 is CASTPTSGDYNEQYF. In DNA form, the CDR3 reads TGTGCCAGCACCCCGACTAGCGGAGATTACAATGAGCAGTACTTC.